This T cell receptor (beta chain) stems from a study of T cell repertoires in cytomegalovirus infection. Study-level information: It can be stated that public TCR beta signatures indicated CMV infection as well as a matching HLA type. Study outcomes and limitations: There were HLA-C-restricted CMV-specific TCR beta clonotypes dominating the ex vivo response. The study identified carriers of CMV plus the relevant HLA from cumulative public TCR beta family frequency.

V was trimmed by 5 bases and J by 5 bases, leaving 19 bases between them. From germline, CDR1 is SEHNR and CDR2 FQNEAQ (reference sequence). The CDR3 is 16 amino acids. A single record per CDR3 protein comes from TCRdb applying MiXCR to the reads. The sample has about 140,000 distinct CDR3 sequences, about 6% seen once; the top ten hold under 20%. There are many counts of this clonotype. Its antigen is still unknown. The sequence was obtained from a human donor in good health (CMV status not recorded). Some clones in this sample may be carry-over from other donors' samples. The sample comprised PBMCs. The chain has TRBV7-9 and TRBJ2-1; the D gene is possibly TRBD1 (6 bases). The CDR3 protein is CASSEYQGTPHNEQFF. CDR3 sequence (DNA): TGTGCCAGCAGCGAGTACCAGGGGACCCCACACAATGAGCAGTTCTTC.